The rows below give T cell receptor beta chains drawn from one sample of a study of PD-1 and CTLA-4 blockade in melanoma. The protocol was immunoSEQ multiplex PCR, while the TCRdb copy is restricted to in-frame clones and leaves out a portion. The sample includes around 21,000 clones, about 91% seen only once; the top ten take 7.8%. Sequencing used CD8+ T cells from peripheral blood, obtained before anti-PD-1 treatment. These receptors were obtained from a human donor with melanoma. Each CDR3 is given with its conserved first and last residue. A D gene is named only where the DNA matches it firmly. Some rows mark clone size as missing; the rest say once, few, many or name a class of expanded clone.

V gene	clone size	J gene	D gene	CDR3 protein	CDR3 DNA
TRBV6-5	-	TRBJ1-1	-	CASSYGGGLMNTEAFF	TGTGCCAGCAGTTACGGGGGGGGACTCATGAACACTGAAGCTTTCTTT
TRBV7-9	few	TRBJ2-7	-	CASSSDLGEQYF	TGTGCCAGCAGCTCTGACCTGGGGGAGCAGTACTTC
TRBV29-1	-	TRBJ1-1	-	CSVVENTEAFF	TGCAGCGTTGTGGAGAACACTGAAGCTTTCTTT
TRBV30	-	TRBJ2-2	-	CAWEYTGELFF	TGTGCCTGGGAATACACCGGGGAGCTGTTTTTT
TRBV27	-	TRBJ1-1	-	CASSLSAGMNTEAFF	TGTGCCAGCAGTTTATCGGCAGGGATGAACACTGAAGCTTTCTTT
TRBV15	-	TRBJ1-5	TRBD1	CATSLSGQGANQPQHF	TGTGCCACCAGCCTATCGGGACAGGGTGCCAATCAGCCCCAGCATTTT
TRBV7-3	-	TRBJ2-3	-	CASSLDPAYPQYF	TGTGCCAGCAGCCTAGACCCGGCGTATCCACAGTATTTT
TRBV28	-	TRBJ1-6	-	CASSLNPHSPLHF	TGTGCCAGCAGTTTAAACCCTCATTCACCCCTCCACTTT
TRBV28	-	TRBJ1-3	-	CASSFGGSGNTIYF	TGTGCCAGCAGTTTTGGGGGTAGCGGAAACACCATATATTTT
TRBV19	once	TRBJ2-3	-	CASSFWGHTDTQYF	TGTGCCAGTAGTTTTTGGGGGCACACAGATACGCAGTATTTT
TRBV7-9	-	TRBJ2-7	-	CASSSEFYEQYF	TGTGCCAGCAGCTCGGAATTCTACGAGCAGTACTTC
TRBV11-3	-	TRBJ2-7	-	CASRGNSHEQYF	TGTGCCAGCAGGGGGAACAGCCACGAGCAGTACTTC
TRBV12-3/TRBV12-4	-	TRBJ2-7	-	CASSLVYEQYF	TGTGCCAGCAGTTTAGTGTACGAGCAGTACTTC
TRBV30	-	TRBJ1-2	-	CAWTRIGDYGYTF	TGTGCCTGGACTAGAATAGGGGACTATGGCTACACCTTC
TRBV13	-	TRBJ2-5	-	CASSSLALGGTQYF	TGTGCCAGCAGCTCTCTAGCGCTCGGAGGGACCCAGTACTTC
TRBV15	-	TRBJ2-2	-	CATSRVLGGHTGELFF	TGTGCCACCAGCAGAGTTCTCGGCGGACACACCGGGGAGCTGTTTTTT
TRBV6-2/TRBV6-3	-	TRBJ2-7	TRBD1	CASSRDSYEQYF	TGTGCCAGCAGCCGGGACAGCTACGAGCAGTACTTC
TRBV27	-	TRBJ2-3	-	CASSIGGRDTQYF	TGTGCCAGCAGCATAGGGGGGAGAGATACGCAGTATTTT